This T cell receptor beta chain appears in the sequencing data of a study of cytomegalovirus exposure and HLA in healthy donors. Study information: From 170 million or so T cells, an earlier analysis saw 100 million to 140 million unique TCR beta sequences. Overall study results and limits: In an earlier analysis, in around 590 donors, most V segments appeared productive either ~87% or ~30% of the time.

Germline CDR1 and CDR2: SGHTA and FQGNSA. This CDR3 has 17 amino acids. The V end was cut by 0 bases, the J end by 0 bases, with 12 bases between. Primers for the PCR totalled 60 Vbeta and 13 Jbeta. The data were produced by immunoSEQ multiplex PCR, yet TCRdb's version contains in-frame clones alone and is incomplete. The sample lists over 140,000 clones, 82% occurring once. Healthy bone marrow donors supplied every sample. As for this clone: The antigen remains unidentified.

The receptor comes from a man aged 30-40 years in good health and CMV-seropositive. The V gene is TRBV7-2, the J gene TRBJ2-4, with D possibly matching TRBD2 (6 bases). The sample was PBMCs. CDR3 DNA sequence: TGTGCCAGCAGCTTAGCGGTGGGGGGACTAGCCAAAAACATTCAGTACTTC. Translated: CASSLAVGGLAKNIQYF.